This TCR beta chain was identified in a study of STAT5B mutations in CD4+ large granular lymphocyte leukemia. CDR1 and CDR2 from the germline V gene are LNHDA and SQIVND (reference sequence). The length of the CDR3 is 13 residues. V was cut by 8 bases and J by 1 base, with 10 bases left in between. Generated by immunoSEQ multiplex PCR, the TCRdb table keeps only in-frame clones and is missing some. The data contain tens of thousands of clones, about 81% of them singletons. The study's findings and limits: 8/27 top patient clones versus 2/35 control clones were TRBV06-family.

In the case of this clone: Its antigen is unknown.

The sequenced sample consisted of CD4+ T cells from blood buffy coats. This clonotype was sampled from a human donor in good health. The J gene is TRBJ2-3, the V gene TRBV19; D not certain. The CDR3 loop is CASEAGGTDTQYF. DNA of the CDR3: TGTGCCAGTGAAGCAGGCGGCACAGATACGCAGTATTTT.